Listed below are T cell receptor beta chains from one sample, sequenced in a study of cytomegalovirus exposure and HLA in healthy donors. The protocol was immunoSEQ multiplex PCR, while the TCRdb copy is restricted to in-frame clones and leaves out a portion. The data show tens of thousands of clones, 70% to 80% seen once. Sequencing was done on a sample of PBMCs. The receptors originated from a woman between 50 and 59 years old in good health and CMV-seropositive. The CDR3 runs from the conserved cysteine through the conserved F or W. Clone sizes are given selectively: once, few, many, or a class where the clone is expanded.

abundance,j_gene,v_gene,CDR3aa
few,TRBJ2-2,TRBV10-2,CASSATAGQGNTGELFF
NA,TRBJ2-3,TRBV7-2,CASSLAGRASTDTQYF
once,TRBJ2-2,TRBV6-1,CASKANTGELFF
few,TRBJ1-4,TRBV4-3,CASSQSWGTPNEKLFF
NA,TRBJ1-2,TRBV30,CAWSVGLEGNYGYTF
few,TRBJ1-2,TRBV6-1,CASRSQAGYGYTF
NA,TRBJ1-2,TRBV5-6,CASSSRTGTVYGYTF
NA,TRBJ1-5,TRBV7-2,CASSDPPGQPQHF
NA,TRBJ2-2,TRBV11-2,CASSLTATGELFF
NA,TRBJ1-1,TRBV18,CASSPRQWNTEAFF
NA,TRBJ2-7,TRBV14,CASSQVTGRYYF
NA,TRBJ2-7,TRBV7-2,CASSARSGAYEQYF
once,TRBJ1-5,TRBV6-5,CASSVGREGQPQHF
NA,TRBJ1-1,TRBV7-2,CASSRTGGSEGPEAFF
NA,TRBJ1-6,TRBV7-8,CASSLRDRGSPLHF
NA,TRBJ2-6,TRBV10-3,CAISGQAGNSGANVLTF
NA,TRBJ1-1,TRBV5-4,CASSLSQGAPNTEAFF
NA,TRBJ2-1,TRBV27,CASSLRGRSYNEQFF
NA,TRBJ1-4,TRBV7-9,CASSKDRDAVGKLFF
NA,TRBJ1-5,TRBV6-4,CASREVAGGGQPQHF
NA,TRBJ2-7,TRBV18,CASSVGDRSYEQYF
NA,TRBJ2-3,TRBV5-1,CASSSTMGTDTQYF
NA,TRBJ2-1,TRBV4-3,CASSLSGVYDEQFF